The next 19 T cell receptor beta chains were all read from a single sample in a study of beta chain features in type 1 diabetes. Whole-study results and caveats: Shortening of TCRB CDR3s, moderate but significant, appeared in all four CD4+ subsets of Type 1 diabetes patients.

What these receptors recognize is not known. The whole isolated RNA underwent reverse transcription, so sequencing captured expressed TCRB transcripts. TCRdb's table, derived via immunoSEQ multiplex PCR, lists solely in-frame clones and lacks some. The sample shows 250,000 to 300,000 clones, more than 13% of them seen only once. The sequencing sample was made of naive CD4+ T cells from blood. The origin of the receptors is a man between 25 and 39 years old with type 1 diabetes.

The table lists this clone with a few counts. The chain carries TRBV5-6 and TRBJ2-7; TRBD2 agrees at 10 bases. J gave up 3 bases and V 5 bases, and 5 bases lay outside the gene matches. The CDR3 totals 14 residues. Germline assignment: CDR1 SGHDT and CDR2 YYEEEE. The CDR3 is CASRPASGGYEQYF. The CDR3 DNA follows: TGTGCCAGCAGACCCGCTAGCGGGGGCTACGAGCAGTACTTC. Using reference TRBV5-6 and TRBJ2-7 for the parts outside the CDR3, the full variable domain is DAGVTQSPTHLIKTRGQQVTLRCSPKSGHDTVSWYQQALGQGPQFIFQYYEEEERQRGNFPDRFSGHQFPNYSSELNVNALLLGDSALYLCASRPASGGYEQYFGPGTRLTVT.

This clone was seen more than once but under ten times. V is TRBV4-1 and J is TRBJ2-6, with D tentatively TRBD1 (5 bases). The germline V and J ends were trimmed by 4 bases and 0 bases, with 13 bases remaining between them. The CDR3 has 17 amino acids. Germline V lookup: CDR1 MGHRA, CDR2 YSYEKL. CDR3 bases: TGCGCCAGCAGCCCCGGAACAGGCGTCTCTGGGGCCAACGTCCTGACTTTC. Its protein product is CASSPGTGVSGANVLTF.

The sample holds one count of this clone. The chain joins TRBV6-5 to TRBJ2-5, with a tentative D call TRBD1 (5 bases). V lost 9 bases to trimming and J lost 2 bases, with 10 bases between them. The CDR3 extends over 12 amino acids. Looked up from germline, CDR1 is MNHEY and CDR2 is SVGAGI. The CDR3, as DNA: TGTGCCAGTAAAACAGGTCAAGAGACCCAGTACTTC. Translation: CASKTGQETQYF.

The chain uses TRBV28 and TRBJ2-3; 10 bases match TRBD1. Germline values: CDR1 MDHEN, CDR2 SYDVKM. Germline trimming cut 6 bases from V and 5 bases from J; bases unmatched to any gene: 2. CDR3 length: 13 amino acids. The CDR3 loop is CASSWDRGDTQYF. CDR3 bases: TGTGCCAGCAGCTGGGACAGGGGAGATACGCAGTATTTT.

There are a few counts of this clone. V is TRBV30 and J is TRBJ1-4, with 9 bases identical to TRBD1. J lost 6 bases, V lost 3 bases, and 8 bases had no gene match. The CDR3 has 15 residues. CDR1 is GTSNPN and CDR2 is SVGIG in the germline V gene (reference sequence). CDR3 bases: TGTGCCTGGAGGGACACAGGGGGCGCGGATGAAAAACTGTTTTTT. This codes for CAWRDTGGADEKLFF.

The CDR3 loop reads CASSLVAGDTDTQYF. CDR3 DNA: TGTGCCAGCAGCTTAGTGGCGGGGGACACAGATACGCAGTATTTT. V is TRBV7-2 and J is TRBJ2-3; TRBD2 matches at 7 bases. V dropped 1 base and J dropped 2; count of bases not matched to a gene: 3. This CDR3 spans 15 amino acids. Germline-derived CDR1 and CDR2 are SGHTA and FQGNSA.

The chain recombines TRBV30 with TRBJ2-3; TRBD1 matches at 7 bases. Trimming took 2 bases from V and 4 from J; bases not matched to a gene: 6. Germline V gene data show CDR1 as GTSNPN and CDR2 as SVGIG (reference sequence). CDR3 length equals 14 residues. The CDR3 reads CAWSRGQSSDTQYF. CDR3 DNA: TGTGCCTGGAGTAGGGGGCAAAGCTCAGATACGCAGTATTTT.

This clone occurred a few times. The chain couples TRBV18 to TRBJ1-1; possibly TRBD1 for D (6 bases). Germline V CDR1 and CDR2: KGHSH, LQKENI. The CDR3 has 15 residues. Trimming took 3 bases from V and 1 from J, leaving 12 bases between them. CDR3 in amino acids: CASSPALGANTEAFF. The CDR3 DNA reads as TGTGCCAGCTCACCGGCCCTGGGGGCGAACACTGAAGCTTTCTTT.

CDR3 bases: TGTGCCAGCTCACCGAGCACTGAAGCTTTCTTT. Protein: CASSPSTEAFF. This chain joins TRBV18 and TRBJ1-1; no firm D call. Trimming removed 3 bases at V and 4 bases at J, with 3 bases between. The CDR3 spans 11 residues. Germline V gene lookup returns CDR1 KGHSH and CDR2 LQKENI.

The rearrangement uses TRBV11-1 and TRBJ2-1, with 12 bases matching TRBD2. V dropped 5 bases and J dropped 4; count of bases not matched to a gene: 12. The germline CDR1 and CDR2 sequences are SGHAT and FQDESV (reference sequence). This CDR3 is 18 amino acids long. CDR3 DNA: TGTGCCAGCAGCCAAGCGAGACCGGGACTAGCGGGTTACAATGAGCAGTTCTTC. Its translation is CASSQARPGLAGYNEQFF.

The chain has TRBV5-1 and TRBJ2-5; 12 nucleotides agree with TRBD2. Per the germline V gene, CDR1 is SGHRS and CDR2 is YFSETQ. The V segment lost 3 bases and the J segment 1 base; nucleotides outside the gene matches: 4. The length of the CDR3 is 16 residues. The DNA of the CDR3 is TGCGCCAGCAGCTCCGGACTAGCGGGATCCCAAGAGACCCAGTACTTC. Translated, it gives CASSSGLAGSQETQYF. Looking up the rest from reference TRBV5-1 and TRBJ2-5 gives the full variable domain: KAGVTQTPRYLIKTRGQQVTLSCSPISGHRSVSWYQQTPGQGLQFLFEYFSETQRNKGNFPGRFSGRQFSNSRSEMNVSTLELGDSALYLCASSSGLAGSQETQYFGPGTRLLVL.

This clone was observed a few times. V and J are TRBV15 and TRBJ2-1; 12 bases map to TRBD2. V lost 0 bases, J lost 8 bases, and 5 bases stayed unmatched. Germline CDR1 LNHNV, CDR2 YYDKDF (reference sequence). This CDR3 spans 16 amino acids. Here the CDR3 reads CATSRDQTSGSDEQFF. As DNA, the CDR3 is TGTGCCACCAGCAGAGATCAGACTAGCGGGAGCGATGAGCAGTTCTTC.

This clone was detected only a few times. The V call is TRBV30, the J call TRBJ2-7, with no clear D. Germline values: CDR1 GTSNPN, CDR2 SVGIG (reference sequence). With 1 base removed from V and 7 bases from J, the gap between germline ends came to 8 bases. The CDR3 spans 11 residues. CDR3 protein: CAWSANLEQYF. CDR3 in DNA: TGTGCCTGGAGTGCTAATTTGGAGCAGTACTTC. The variable domain in full, with the rest retrieved from reference TRBV30 and TRBJ2-7, is SQTIHQWPATLVQPVGSPLSLECTVEGTSNPNLYWYRQAAGRGLQLLFYSVGIGQISSEVPQNLSASRPQDRQFILSSKKLLLSDSGFYLCAWSANLEQYFGPGTRLTVT.

The chain uses TRBV10-3 and TRBJ2-3; 11 positions agree with TRBD1. The V gene's germline CDR1 is ENHRY and CDR2 SYGVKD. The V gene end was trimmed by 6 bases and the J gene end by 4 bases; junction bases not matched to a gene: 3. The CDR3 spans 14 residues. The CDR3 sequence: CAIRGQGVADTQYF. CDR3 DNA: TGTGCCATCAGGGGACAGGGGGTAGCAGATACGCAGTATTTT.

The rearrangement uses TRBV18 and TRBJ2-4, with D perhaps matching TRBD1 (6 bases). The CDR3 contains 14 residues. Germline-derived CDR1 and CDR2 are KGHSH and LQKENI. V dropped 1 base and J dropped 8 bases, with 12 bases sitting between them. Here the CDR3 DNA reads TGTGCCAGCTCACCACAGGGGGTGGGAGACATTCAGTACTTC. Translation gives CASSPQGVGDIQYF.

CDR3 sequence (DNA): TGTGCCAGCAGTGGGCTAGCGTCCTACGAGCAGTACTTC. Protein product: CASSGLASYEQYF. The chain uses TRBV25-1 and TRBJ2-7, with D possibly TRBD2 on 6 matching bases. Germline V lookup: CDR1 MGHDK, CDR2 SYGVNS. With 4 bases removed from V and 1 base from J, the gap between germline ends came to 8 bases. The CDR3 is 13 residues long.

DNA of the CDR3: TGTGCCAGCACCCGGACTAGCGGGAGGATCGATGAGCAGTTCTTC. This translates into CASTRTSGRIDEQFF. This chain connects TRBV6-5 to TRBJ2-1; TRBD2 agrees at 14 bases. Trimming removed 7 bases from V and 8 bases from J; junction bases left unmatched: 7. Germline values: CDR1 MNHEY, CDR2 SVGAGI. The CDR3 sequence is 15 residues long.

This clone was found a few times. The chain carries TRBV29-1 and TRBJ2-7, with a weak D call TRBD1 (5 bases). CDR1 is SQVTM, CDR2 ANQGSEA, per germline. V gave up 4 bases and J gave up 2 bases, with 9 bases separating them. The CDR3 sequence is 12 residues long. CDR3 protein: CSVAYRTYEQYF. The CDR3 DNA sequence: TGCAGCGTTGCTTACAGGACCTACGAGCAGTACTTC.

This clone was observed a few times. The chain combines TRBV5-1 with TRBJ2-5; 9 bases are a match to TRBD2. The CDR3 consists of 16 residues. V gave up 1 base and J gave up 5 bases; unmatched junction bases: 9. CDR1 is SGHRS and CDR2 is YFSETQ in the germline V gene. CDR3 nucleotides: TGCGCCAGCAGCTTGATCGGTGCGGGAGGGTCGGAGACCCAGTACTTC. This sequence encodes CASSLIGAGGSETQYF.